The 10 T cell receptor beta chains below were found in one sample sequenced in a study of shared clonotypes between healthy human individuals. Clones were read by immunoSEQ multiplex PCR, and TCRdb kept only the in-frame ones, dropping some. The sample yields around 100,000 clones, roughly two thirds seen once. Sequencing used memory CD8+ T cells sorted from blood. The subset was: CD45RO+ cells pooled with CCR7-negative TemRA cells. These receptors came from a man younger than 45 in good health.

The chain has TRBV28 and TRBJ2-7; possible D gene TRBD1, 5 bases. Trimming took 10 bases from V and 4 from J, leaving 11 bases between them. The CDR3 contains 11 residues. In germline, CDR1 is MDHEN, CDR2 SYDVKM. Here the CDR3 reads CATMTVYEQYF. CDR3 nucleotides: TGTGCCACCATGACAGTGTACGAGCAGTACTTC.

The gene calls are TRBV7-9 and TRBJ2-3, with TRBD2 matching over 10 bases. Germline values: CDR1 SEHNR, CDR2 FQNEAQ (reference sequence). V shed 5 bases and J 4 bases; nucleotides not matched to a gene: 9. The CDR3 has 16 amino acids. The CDR3 DNA sequence: TGTGCCAGCAGCCTTCTAGCGGGAGAATTTTCAGATACGCAGTATTTT. This gives the protein CASSLLAGEFSDTQYF.

This chain joins TRBV5-6 and TRBJ2-4, with D possibly matching TRBD2 (5 bases). In germline, CDR1 is SGHDT, CDR2 YYEEEE. The CDR3 contains 11 residues. Trimming removed 2 bases at V and 8 bases at J, with 5 bases between. Here the CDR3 DNA reads TGTGCCAGCAGCTTCGGGGACATTCAGTACTTC. Protein sequence: CASSFGDIQYF.

This clone has more than one count but fewer than ten. The rearrangement joins TRBV6-5 to TRBJ2-6; D gene ambiguous. Trimming took 3 bases from V and 1 from J, leaving 1 base between them. Germline CDR1 and CDR2: MNHEY and SVGAGI. This CDR3 spans 13 amino acids. CDR3 DNA: TGTGCCAGCAGTTATTCTGGGGCCAACGTCCTGACTTTC. Translated, it gives CASSYSGANVLTF.

The chain couples TRBV28 to TRBJ1-1, with unresolved D. Trimming took off 6 bases at V and 0 bases at J, with 17 bases between the two ends. CDR1 and CDR2 from the germline V gene are MDHEN and SYDVKM. The CDR3 contains 16 residues. The CDR3 DNA is TGTGCCAGCAGAGCCCTCAGGTTAGCTATGAACACTGAAGCTTTCTTT. This gives the protein CASRALRLAMNTEAFF.

J is TRBJ2-7 and V is TRBV11-2; 10 bases fit TRBD1. CDR1 is SGHAT, CDR2 FQNNGV, per germline. V lost 2 bases to trimming and J lost 0 bases; unmatched junction nucleotides: 1. The CDR3 is 15 residues long. DNA of the CDR3: TGTGCCAGCAGCTTAAGGACAGGGGGCTCCTACGAGCAGTACTTC. Protein: CASSLRTGGSYEQYF.

V is TRBV9 and J is TRBJ1-4; 7 bases are a match to TRBD1. CDR1 and CDR2 (germline): SGDLS, YYNGEE. The CDR3 runs 15 residues. Germline trimming cut 2 bases from V and 0 bases from J; bases unmatched to any gene: 1. CDR3 in amino acids: CASSVQGATNEKLFF. The CDR3 DNA reads as TGTGCCAGCAGCGTTCAGGGGGCAACTAATGAAAAACTGTTTTTT.

CDR3 bases: TGTGCCAGCAGTGTGGGGGTTTTGGGCTACGAGCAGTACTTC. This encodes CASSVGVLGYEQYF. The chain joins TRBV25-1 to TRBJ2-7; D may correspond to TRBD1 or TRBD2 (5 bases each). Deletions cut 4 bases from V and 3 bases from J, with 13 bases between. There are 14 residues in the CDR3. Germline V gene data show CDR1 as MGHDK and CDR2 as SYGVNS.

Only one count was recorded for this clone. The chain recombines TRBV9 with TRBJ1-4; 7 positions match TRBD1. CDR3 length equals 15 residues. The germline V gene has CDR1 SGDLS and CDR2 YYNGEE. V lost 3 bases to trimming and J lost 8 bases; unmatched junction nucleotides: 10. The CDR3: CASSASTGVGEKLFF. CDR3 in DNA: TGTGCCAGCAGCGCATCTACAGGGGTGGGGGAAAAACTGTTTTTT.

This chain uses TRBV7-8 with TRBJ1-2; D unresolved. V was clipped by 5 bases and J by 4 bases, with 20 bases between them. The CDR3 totals 16 residues. Germline loops: CDR1 SGHVS, CDR2 FQNEAQ. CDR3 residues: CASSIHVTRKTYGYTF. The CDR3 bases are TGTGCCAGCAGCATACATGTTACCCGAAAGACCTATGGCTACACCTTC.